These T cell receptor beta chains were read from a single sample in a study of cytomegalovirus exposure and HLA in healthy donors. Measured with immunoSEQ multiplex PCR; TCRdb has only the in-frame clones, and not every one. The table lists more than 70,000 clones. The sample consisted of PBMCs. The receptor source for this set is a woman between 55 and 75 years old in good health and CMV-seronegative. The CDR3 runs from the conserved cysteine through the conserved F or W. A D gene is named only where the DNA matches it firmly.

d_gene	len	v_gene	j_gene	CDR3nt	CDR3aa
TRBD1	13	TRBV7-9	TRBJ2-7	TGTGCCAGCAGCTTAGGGGACAGCTACGAGCAGTACTTC	CASSLGDSYEQYF
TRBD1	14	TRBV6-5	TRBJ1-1	TGTGCCAGCAGTTCAAGGACAGGGAACACTGAAGCTTTCTTT	CASSSRTGNTEAFF
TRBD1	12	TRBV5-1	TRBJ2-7	TGCGCCAGCAGCTTGGACAGGGGCGAGCAGTACTTC	CASSLDRGEQYF
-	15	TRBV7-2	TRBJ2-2	TGTGCCAGCAGCCCGGTTGGCGCGGACACCGGGGAGCTGTTTTTT	CASSPVGADTGELFF
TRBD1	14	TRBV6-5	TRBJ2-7	TGTGCCAGCAGTTGGGAAACGGACAGGGGACGGCAGTACTTC	CASSWETDRGRQYF
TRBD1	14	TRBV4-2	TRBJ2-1	TGTGCCAGCAGCCAAGGGGACAGGAAGAATGAGCAGTTCTTC	CASSQGDRKNEQFF
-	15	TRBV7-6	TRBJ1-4	TGTGCCAGCAGCTTAGACCGGCAGGGAACCGAAAAACTGTTTTTT	CASSLDRQGTEKLFF
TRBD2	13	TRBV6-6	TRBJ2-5	TGTGCCAGCGTATTAGCGGGAGCAGAGACCCAGTACTTC	CASVLAGAETQYF
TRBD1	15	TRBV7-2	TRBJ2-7	TGTGCCAGCAGCTTGAGGACAGGGGCTTCCTACGAGCAGTACTTC	CASSLRTGASYEQYF
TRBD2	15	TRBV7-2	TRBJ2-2	TGTGCCAGCAGCCAACGACTAGCATCGGCCGGGGAGCTGTTTTTT	CASSQRLASAGELFF
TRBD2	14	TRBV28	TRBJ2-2	TGTGCTTCCAATAGCGGGAGACTCACCGGGGAGCTGTTTTTT	CASNSGRLTGELFF
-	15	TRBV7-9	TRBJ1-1	TGTGCCAGCAGCTTCGGGGCCGGGGGGGACACTGAAGCTTTCTTT	CASSFGAGGDTEAFF
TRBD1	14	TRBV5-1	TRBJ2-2	TGCGCCAGCAGCACATCGACAGGGCCCGGGGAGCTGTTTTTT	CASSTSTGPGELFF
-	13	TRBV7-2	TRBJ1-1	TGTGCCAGCAGCGGTTTCAGGTTTACTGAAGCTTTCTTT	CASSGFRFTEAFF
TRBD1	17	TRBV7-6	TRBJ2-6	TGTGCCAGCAGCTTAGGACAGGGATCAGCTGGGGCCAACGTCCTGACTTTC	CASSLGQGSAGANVLTF
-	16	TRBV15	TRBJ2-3	TGTGCCACCAGCAGAGAGGGTTGGGGGGGCACAGATACGCAGTATTTT	CATSREGWGGTDTQYF
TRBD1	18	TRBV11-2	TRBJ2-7	TGTGCCAGCAGCTTAGCGACTGGGACAGGGGCGCTATCCTACGAGCAGTACTTC	CASSLATGTGALSYEQYF
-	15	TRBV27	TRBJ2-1	TGTGCCAGCAGTTTAATAGGAGAACCGTACAATGAGCAGTTCTTC	CASSLIGEPYNEQFF
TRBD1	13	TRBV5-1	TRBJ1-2	TGCGCCAGCAGCTCGACAGGGATCTATGGCTACACCTTC	CASSSTGIYGYTF
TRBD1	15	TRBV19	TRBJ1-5	TGTGCCAGTAGTAAGATCGACAGGGGCAATCAGCCCCAGCATTTT	CASSKIDRGNQPQHF
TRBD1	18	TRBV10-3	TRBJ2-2	TGTGCCATCAGTGACAGGGGGCGGTTGCGGGGGAACACCGGGGAGCTGTTTTTT	CAISDRGRLRGNTGELFF
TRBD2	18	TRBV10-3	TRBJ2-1	TGTGCCATCAGTGAGCCGACGGGGACTAGCGGGAGCAACAATGAGCAGTTCTTC	CAISEPTGTSGSNNEQFF
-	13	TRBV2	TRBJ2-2	TGTGCCAGCAGTAACAAGAACACCGGGGAGCTGTTTTTT	CASSNKNTGELFF
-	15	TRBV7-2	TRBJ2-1	TGTGCCAGCAGCAGGGGAACGGCGACTTACAATGAGCAGTTCTTC	CASSRGTATYNEQFF
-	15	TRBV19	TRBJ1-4	TGTGCCAGTAGTAATCAGGGGCTTTCTAATGAAAAACTGTTTTTT	CASSNQGLSNEKLFF
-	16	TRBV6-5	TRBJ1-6	TGTGCCAGCAGTTACTCCTGGCAGGTTTATAATTCACCCCTCCACTTT	CASSYSWQVYNSPLHF
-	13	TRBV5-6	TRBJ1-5	TGTGCCAGCAGCACCAGTTATAATCAGCCCCAGCATTTT	CASSTSYNQPQHF
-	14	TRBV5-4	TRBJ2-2	TGTGCCAGCAGCTTGTGGAAGACTACCGGGGAGCTGTTTTTT	CASSLWKTTGELFF
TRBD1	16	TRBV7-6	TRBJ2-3	TGTGCCAGCAGCTTAGGGACAGGAGCAAGCACAGATACGCAGTATTTT	CASSLGTGASTDTQYF
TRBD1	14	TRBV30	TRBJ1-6	TGTGCCTGGAGGGGGACAGGGGGTCGTTCACCCCTCCACTTT	CAWRGTGGRSPLHF
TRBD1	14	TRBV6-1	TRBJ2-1	TGTGCCAGTGGGACAGGGGCGTACTACAATGAGCAGTTCTTC	CASGTGAYYNEQFF
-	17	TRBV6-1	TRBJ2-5	TGTGCCAGCAGTGAAGCCTGGCGGGCGAGTCTCAAAGAGACCCAGTACTTC	CASSEAWRASLKETQYF
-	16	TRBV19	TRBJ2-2	TGTGCCAGTAGCTCCCCTCTAGTGCGAGGAACCGGGGAGCTGTTTTTT	CASSSPLVRGTGELFF
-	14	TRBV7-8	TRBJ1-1	TGTGCCAGCAGCCCCGTGGGCAGGGGAACTGAAGCTTTCTTT	CASSPVGRGTEAFF
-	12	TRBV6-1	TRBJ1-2	TGTGCCAGCAGTGAAAGGGGAATAGGCTACACCTTC	CASSERGIGYTF
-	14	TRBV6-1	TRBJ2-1	TGTGCCAGCAGTGAAGTTGCGGCCTACAATGAGCAGTTCTTC	CASSEVAAYNEQFF
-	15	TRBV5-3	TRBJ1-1	TGTGCCCTGCCCCGGAGCCAGGGGCCCCCCACTGAAGCTTTCTTT	CALPRSQGPPTEAFF
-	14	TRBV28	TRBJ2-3	TGTGCCAGCAGTTTTCCGGGTCGGACAGATACGCAGTATTTT	CASSFPGRTDTQYF
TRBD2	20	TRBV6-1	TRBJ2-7	TGTGCCAGCAGTGAATACAGGGCTACCGGGACTAGCGGGAGGGCCAGCGAGCAGTACTTC	CASSEYRATGTSGRASEQYF
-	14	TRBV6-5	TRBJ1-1	TGTGCCAGCAGTTACAACTTTAGGAACACTGAAGCTTTCTTT	CASSYNFRNTEAFF
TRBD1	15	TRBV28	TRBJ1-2	TGTGCCAGCAGTCTCACGACAGGGCCGTTTGTTCGCTACACCTTC	CASSLTTGPFVRYTF
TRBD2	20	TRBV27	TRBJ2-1	TGTGCCAGCAGCCGGGGGGGGACTAGCGGGAGGGGAGATGTGGGGAATGAGCAGTTCTTC	CASSRGGTSGRGDVGNEQFF
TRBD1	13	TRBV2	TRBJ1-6	TGTGCCAGCGACAGGGAAATTGGTTCACCCCTCCACTTT	CASDREIGSPLHF
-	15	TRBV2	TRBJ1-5	TGTGCCAGCGTGGTGGACAGACCTAGCAATCAGCCCCAGCATTTT	CASVVDRPSNQPQHF
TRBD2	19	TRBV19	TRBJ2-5	TGTGCCAGTAGTATATCGGGACTAGCGGGAGAGGGATTCCAAGAGACCCAGTACTTC	CASSISGLAGEGFQETQYF
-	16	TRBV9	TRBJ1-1	TGTGCCAGCAGCGTAGTTTCCCCGACAGGGAACACTGAAGCTTTCTTT	CASSVVSPTGNTEAFF
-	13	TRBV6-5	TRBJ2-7	TGTGCCAGCAGTTACTCCCCCGGCGGCGAGCAGTACTTC	CASSYSPGGEQYF
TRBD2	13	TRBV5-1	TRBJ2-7	TGCGCCAGCAGCATAGCGGGAGTGAGCGAGCAGTACTTC	CASSIAGVSEQYF
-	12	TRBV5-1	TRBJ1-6	TGCGCCAGCAGCTTAACAGACTCACCCCTCCACTTT	CASSLTDSPLHF
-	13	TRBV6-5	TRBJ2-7	TGTGCCAGCAGTTACCCGGGGATTCCCGAGCAGTACTTC	CASSYPGIPEQYF